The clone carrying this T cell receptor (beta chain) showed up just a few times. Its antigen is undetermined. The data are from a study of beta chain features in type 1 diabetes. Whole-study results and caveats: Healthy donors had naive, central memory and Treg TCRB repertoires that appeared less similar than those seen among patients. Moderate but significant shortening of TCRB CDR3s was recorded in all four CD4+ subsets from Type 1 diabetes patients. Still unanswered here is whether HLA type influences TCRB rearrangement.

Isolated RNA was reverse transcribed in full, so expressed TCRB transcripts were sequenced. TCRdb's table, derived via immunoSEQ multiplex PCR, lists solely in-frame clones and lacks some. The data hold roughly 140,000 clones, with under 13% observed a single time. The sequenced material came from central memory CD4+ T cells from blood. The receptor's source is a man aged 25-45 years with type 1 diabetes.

CDR3 DNA: TGTGCCAGCAGTTTGACAGGGGAGTATGGCTACACCTTC. Encoded protein: CASSLTGEYGYTF. The chain carries TRBV7-3 and TRBJ1-2; 8 nucleotides agree with TRBD1. From germline, CDR1 is SGHTA and CDR2 FQGTGA. V shed 6 bases, J shed 5 bases, and the junction held 5 bases outside the gene matches. This CDR3 is 13 amino acids long.